Sequencing of this T cell receptor (beta chain) was carried out in a study of early T cells in non-severe SARS-CoV-2 infection (dated by TCRdb to the early 2020s). With respect to the entire study: Because TCR sequencing was done on bulk RNA from unsorted whole blood, the alpha and beta chains could not be paired.

This clonotype occurred many times. Its antigen is still unknown. No much larger clonotype is one base removed from it; base qualities were not supplied. The germline V gene encodes CDR1 LNHDA and CDR2 SQIVND (reference sequence). A distance of 9 bases separates the germline ends of V and J, which lose 2 bases and 5 bases respectively. Inclusive of the bounding cysteine and phenylalanine, the CDR3 is 13 residues long. Here the CDR3 DNA is all that survives: 39 bases in frame from base 1. Set within a cohort of healthcare workers in London, UK, this nested case-control study involved weekly PCR testing of nasopharyngeal swabs along with blood sampling. Healthcare workers were recruited during the week of the UK lockdown, between 23 and 31 March 2020, and followed weekly for up to roughly 16 weeks. The method behind the library was 5' RACE. The instrument was a NextSeq 500. To correct for sequencing error and PCR bias, the TCR library protocol tagged individual cDNA molecules with unique molecular identifiers. Both TCR alpha and beta chains were sequenced, and tight co-correlation was observed between alpha and beta sequence abundances in each sample. Per the source publication's procedure: Decombinator V4 was used to annotate TCR sequences for V gene, J gene and CDR3. TCRs were defined as expanded if a significant change between any two time points was detected under a Poisson model with p below 0.0001. TCR abundances were normalised to the total number of TCRs sequenced per sample and were expressed as counts per million. MAIT TCRs were defined by TRAV1-2 paired with TRAJ12, TRAJ20 or TRAJ33, and iNKT TCRs by TRAV10 paired with TRAJ18. VDJdb, accessed on 1 November 2021, was searched for TCRs annotated for CMV, EBV and SARS-CoV-2, and TCRs annotated for more than one antigen were excluded. TCRdb's own reprocessing of the public reads used fastp at Q25 and MiXCR and kept productive beta chains. Each entry is one CDR3 protein sequence, shown with its most common DNA and genes. None of the V and J calls come from the authors' own analysis; TCRdb made them. Recorded for this sample are fewer than 100,000 distinct CDR3 sequences; over 9% of them occurred a single time. Of the sample, around 5% is held by the ten largest clones.

The study at large found these results: VDJdb matching was skewed toward anti-spike CD8 responses and likely underestimated virus-specific expansions, missing private and CD4 specificities.

The receptor chain draws on TRBV19 and TRBJ2-5; the best D guess is TRBD2, with 6 bases matching. This receptor was taken from an adult who was a healthcare worker with PCR-confirmed SARS-CoV-2 infection or an uninfected control (not recorded which). What was sequenced was whole blood. In nucleotide form, the sequence is TGTGCCAGTAGTATACGGGGGTTCGAGACCCAGTACTTC. This encodes CASSIRGFETQYF.